Presented here are 27 T cell receptor beta chains from one specimen sequenced in a study of T cell responses to AZD1222 COVID-19 vaccine. The table came from immunoSEQ multiplex PCR; TCRdb's copy has only in-frame clones and leaves some out. Among about 110,000 clones, roughly 85% were seen once, and the ten largest hold 4.8%. Source: peripheral blood, taken 28 days after the second AZD1222 dose. Receptors were obtained from an adult who received the AZD1222 COVID-19 vaccine.

The CDR3 is CASSQEVLLSGELFF. The CDR3 DNA reads as TGTGCCAGCAGCCAAGAAGTTCTGCTCTCCGGGGAGCTGTTTTTT. The V and J genes are TRBV4-2 and TRBJ2-2; D is undetermined. This CDR3 has 15 residues. Trimming removed 0 bases at V and 6 bases at J, with 11 bases between. Germline values: CDR1 LGHNA, CDR2 YNFKEQ.

This clone showed up just a few times. This rearrangement joins TRBV5-1 to TRBJ1-2; D is perhaps TRBD1 (5 bases). CDR3 length: 13 amino acids. Trimming pared 4 bases from V and 8 bases from J, leaving 15 bases between. CDR1 and CDR2 from the germline V gene are SGHRS and YFSETQ. In DNA, the CDR3 is TGCGCCAGCAGCCCCGGGCCTCAGGGAGGCTACACCTTC. Amino acid sequence: CASSPGPQGGYTF.

The chain joins TRBV6-5 to TRBJ1-2, with D possibly TRBD1 on 6 matching bases. Trimming cost V 7 bases and J 4 bases, with 13 bases left between them. Germline assignment: CDR1 MNHEY and CDR2 SVGAGI. This CDR3 is 13 amino acids long. DNA of the CDR3: TGTGCCAGCACCCACGGACAGCTCTATGGCTACACCTTC. Its protein is CASTHGQLYGYTF.

The chain has TRBV6-4 and TRBJ2-7; 7 bases are shared with TRBD1. Germline loops: CDR1 MRHNA, CDR2 SNTAGT. This CDR3 has 13 amino acids. V shed 6 bases, J shed 6 bases, and the junction held 8 bases outside the gene matches. CDR3: CASSPKGGSEQYF. The CDR3, as DNA: TGTGCCAGCAGCCCTAAAGGGGGCAGCGAGCAGTACTTC.

J is TRBJ1-2 and V is TRBV9, with no clear D. CDR3 length: 18 residues. Looked up from germline, CDR1 is SGDLS and CDR2 is YYNGEE. Trimming removed 0 bases at V and 1 base at J, with 19 bases between. Here the CDR3 DNA reads TGTGCCAGCAGCGTAGCGGCTGACGGAGGGAAGGGTAACTATGGCTACACCTTC. Amino acids: CASSVAADGGKGNYGYTF. The full variable domain, in which reference TRBV9 and TRBJ1-2 provide the parts outside the CDR3, is DSGVTQTPKHLITATGQRVTLRCSPRSGDLSVYWYQQSLDQGLQFLIQYYNGEERAKGNILERFSAQQFPDLHSELNLSSLELGDSALYFCASSVAADGGKGNYGYTFGSGTRLTVV.

This chain connects TRBV12-3 or TRBV12-4 to TRBJ1-2, with 7 bases identical to TRBD1. With 3 bases clipped from V and 10 bases from J, the junction kept 5 bases outside the gene matches. CDR3 length equals 12 residues. CDR3 bases: TGTGCCAGCAGTTTTGGACAGGCGGTCTACACCTTC. Its protein is CASSFGQAVYTF.

This clone was recorded only once. The rearrangement joins TRBV9 to TRBJ2-1; D remains ambiguous. CDR3 length: 15 residues. Germline V CDR1 and CDR2: SGDLS, YYNGEE. The V end lost 2 bases, the J end lost 1 base, and 10 bases lay between the germline ends. The CDR3: CASSVSDGSYNEQFF. The DNA of the CDR3 is TGTGCCAGCAGCGTCAGCGATGGATCCTACAATGAGCAGTTCTTC.

The chain recombines TRBV5-1 with TRBJ1-1, with D tentatively TRBD1 (5 bases). The V gene lost 2 bases and the J gene lost 6 bases, with 14 bases spanning the gap. The CDR3 runs to 14 residues. Germline CDR1 and CDR2: SGHRS and YFSETQ. CDR3 in amino acids: CASSFTTGYSEAFF. CDR3 DNA sequence: TGCGCCAGCAGCTTCACTACAGGCTATTCTGAAGCTTTCTTT.

J is TRBJ2-7 and V is TRBV7-2; a possible D gene is TRBD1 (5 bases). The CDR3 runs to 13 residues. Trimming took 2 bases from V and 6 from J, leaving 11 bases between them. The germline gives CDR1 SGHTA, CDR2 FQGNSA. The CDR3 nucleotides are TGTGCCAGCAGCTTATGGCAGGGTGGCGAGCAGTACTTC. This gives the protein CASSLWQGGEQYF. The whole variable domain, remainder taken from reference TRBV7-2 and TRBJ2-7, is GAGVSQSPSNKVTEKGKDVELRCDPISGHTALYWYRQSLGQGLEFLIYFQGNSAPDKSGLPSDRFSAERTGGSVSTLTIQRTQQEDSAVYLCASSLWQGGEQYFGPGTRLTVT.

This chain links TRBV19 with TRBJ1-2, with 7 bases lining up with TRBD1. The germline CDR1 and CDR2 sequences are LNHDA and SQIVND (reference sequence). Unmatched junction bases numbered 5, after V lost 5 bases and J lost 2 bases. The CDR3 contains 14 residues. CDR3 residues: CASSGETGNYGYTF. The CDR3 nucleotides are TGTGCCAGTAGTGGGGAGACAGGGAACTATGGCTACACCTTC.

The chain couples TRBV30 to TRBJ1-3; D is ambiguous. This CDR3 region has 14 residues. V gave up 7 bases and J gave up 0 bases, with 13 bases separating them. Per germline, CDR1 GTSNPN and CDR2 SVGIG (reference sequence). The CDR3 region is CASKLLGSGNTIYF. CDR3 nucleotides: TGTGCCTCGAAACTACTGGGCTCTGGAAACACCATATATTTT. Looking up the rest from reference TRBV30 and TRBJ1-3 gives the full variable domain: SQTIHQWPATLVQPVGSPLSLECTVEGTSNPNLYWYRQAAGRGLQLLFYSVGIGQISSEVPQNLSASRPQDRQFILSSKKLLLSDSGFYLCASKLLGSGNTIYFGEGSWLTVV.

This clone appeared once. This sequence joins TRBV7-8 and TRBJ1-5, with 7 nucleotides matching TRBD1. This CDR3 is built from 16 residues. The V gene's germline CDR1 is SGHVS and CDR2 FQNEAQ. V shed 4 bases and J 3 bases; nucleotides not matched to a gene: 9. CDR3 sequence: CASSSQRDSYNQPQHF. The CDR3 bases are TGTGCCAGCAGCTCACAAAGGGACAGCTACAATCAGCCCCAGCATTTT.

The genes are TRBV11-2 and TRBJ1-2; the D gene is possibly TRBD1 (5 bases). Per the germline V gene, CDR1 is SGHAT and CDR2 is FQNNGV. The CDR3 contains 12 residues. Trimming removed 5 bases at V and 4 bases at J, with 8 bases between. The CDR3 sequence: CASSDGGYGYTF. DNA for the CDR3: TGTGCCAGCAGCGACGGGGGCTATGGCTACACCTTC.

The chain has TRBV5-1 and TRBJ1-2; 7 positions match TRBD1. V lost 3 bases and J lost 3; bases outside the gene matches: 8. The CDR3 is 15 amino acids. Germline V lookup: CDR1 SGHRS, CDR2 YFSETQ. The CDR3 DNA reads as TGCGCCAGCAGCTCCCAGGGGGGCAGCGACTATGGCTACACCTTC. Its protein is CASSSQGGSDYGYTF.

J is TRBJ2-7 and V is TRBV28; the D is unclear. Germline loops: CDR1 MDHEN, CDR2 SYDVKM. V lost 5 bases to trimming and J lost 2 bases, with 10 bases between them. CDR3 length equals 13 residues. As DNA, the CDR3 is TGTGCCAGCAGTCCACATGCTGCCTACGAGCAGTACTTC. Its protein product is CASSPHAAYEQYF.

The CDR3 bases are TGTGCCAGCAGCTTGATTAGCGGGGGGACCACAGATACGCAGTATTTT. Amino acids: CASSLISGGTTDTQYF. This chain joins TRBV7-6 and TRBJ2-3; TRBD2 aligns across 10 bases. The CDR3 contains 16 residues. Germline values: CDR1 SGHVS, CDR2 FNYEAQ. Germline trimming cut 3 bases from V and 2 bases from J; bases unmatched to any gene: 5.

The V call is TRBV19, the J call TRBJ1-1; 8 nucleotides agree with TRBD1. The CDR3 contains 15 residues. Germline V gives CDR1 LNHDA, CDR2 SQIVND (reference sequence). The ends lost 7 bases at V and 4 bases at J; junction bases unmatched: 11. The CDR3: CASTTLDRVGTEAFF. In nucleotides, the CDR3 is TGTGCCAGTACCACCTTGGACAGGGTCGGCACTGAAGCTTTCTTT.

The chain carries TRBV27 and TRBJ2-3; D remains unclear. The CDR3 loop spans 13 amino acids. The ends were cut back, 2 bases at V and 4 bases at J, with 7 bases in the middle. Per the germline V gene, CDR1 is MNHEY and CDR2 is SMNVEV (reference sequence). The CDR3 region is CASSLNGADTQYF. The CDR3 nucleotides are TGTGCCAGCAGTTTAAATGGGGCAGATACGCAGTATTTT.

This clone appeared a few times. The rearrangement uses TRBV7-2 and TRBJ2-1; perhaps TRBD2 as D (5 bases). Trimming removed 5 bases from V and 4 bases from J, with 12 bases in between. This CDR3 spans 14 amino acids. The germline V gene has CDR1 SGHTA and CDR2 FQGNSA. The CDR3 here is CASSPAGFYNEQFF. The CDR3 DNA reads as TGTGCCAGCAGCCCCGCGGGTTTTTACAATGAGCAGTTCTTC.

The chain uses TRBV28 and TRBJ1-1; 7 nucleotides match TRBD1. V was pared by 10 bases and J by 2 bases, with 16 bases of the junction left unmatched. In germline, CDR1 is MDHEN, CDR2 SYDVKM. This CDR3 has 16 residues. The CDR3 DNA follows: TGTGCCACCGTGTTACCGCGGGGGACAGCTAACACTGAAGCTTTCTTT. Protein product: CATVLPRGTANTEAFF.

In its sample, this clone was seen once. This chain links TRBV5-4 with TRBJ1-2; the D is unclear. V was cut by 1 base and J by 8 bases, with 6 bases left in between. CDR3 length equals 11 residues. Per the germline V gene, CDR1 is SGHNT and CDR2 is YYREEE (reference sequence). Here the CDR3 reads CASSLYGGYTF. The CDR3 coding sequence is TGTGCCAGCAGCTTGTACGGAGGCTACACCTTC.

The rearrangement joins TRBV5-1 to TRBJ1-5; 7 bases are a match to TRBD1. The CDR3 has 15 residues. Germline V gene lookup returns CDR1 SGHRS and CDR2 YFSETQ. V was clipped by 4 bases and J by 9 bases; unmatched bases: 13. The CDR3 DNA sequence: TGCGCCAGCAGCCCCGGGACAGCTTCGGAGTTGCCCCAGCATTTT. It translates to CASSPGTASELPQHF.

This clone turned up a few times. The chain has TRBV24-1 and TRBJ1-3; 10 positions match TRBD1. Germline assignment: CDR1 KGHDR and CDR2 SFDVKD. This CDR3 is built from 20 residues. After removal of 5 bases from V and 1 base from J, the junction contained 16 bases not matched to a gene. The CDR3, as DNA: TGTGCCACCAGTGTCCCGGGAGGACAGGGGGGTAGTAGTTCTGGAAACACCATATATTTT. Amino acids: CATSVPGGQGGSSSGNTIYF.

The chain has TRBV6-1 and TRBJ2-7; 7 positions match TRBD2. Germline V gene data show CDR1 as MNHNS and CDR2 as SASEGT. The CDR3 is 15 residues long. After removal of 3 bases from V and 0 bases from J, the junction contained 5 bases not matched to a gene. Here the CDR3 reads CASSDAWGGSYEQYF. Here the CDR3 DNA reads TGTGCCAGCAGTGACGCCTGGGGGGGCTCCTACGAGCAGTACTTC.

The chain is built from TRBV3-1 (or the pseudogene TRBV3-2) and TRBJ1-1; D not certain. Trimming removed 3 bases at V and 8 bases at J, with 7 bases between. Germline V gives CDR1 LGHDT, CDR2 YNNKEL (reference sequence). CDR3 size: 11 residues. CDR3 loop: CASSHASEAFF. CDR3 bases: TGTGCCAGCAGCCACGCCTCGGAAGCTTTCTTT.

This rearrangement joins TRBV5-1 to TRBJ2-1; maybe TRBD1 (5 bases). The CDR3 contains 14 residues. The germline V gene encodes CDR1 SGHRS and CDR2 YFSETQ. V lost 2 bases and J 4 bases, leaving 10 bases between the germline ends. This chain's CDR3 is CASSFDSLYNEQFF. In DNA, the CDR3 is TGCGCCAGCAGCTTCGACAGTTTATACAATGAGCAGTTCTTC.

The V and J genes are TRBV12-5 and TRBJ1-1; 7 positions agree with TRBD1. This CDR3 contains 17 residues. V lost 0 bases and J lost 6; bases outside the gene matches: 13. CDR1 and CDR2 (germline): LGHNT, FRNRAP. This chain's CDR3 is CASGLVRDRESPAEAFF. The CDR3 nucleotides are TGTGCTAGTGGTTTGGTAAGAGACAGGGAGAGTCCCGCTGAAGCTTTCTTT.